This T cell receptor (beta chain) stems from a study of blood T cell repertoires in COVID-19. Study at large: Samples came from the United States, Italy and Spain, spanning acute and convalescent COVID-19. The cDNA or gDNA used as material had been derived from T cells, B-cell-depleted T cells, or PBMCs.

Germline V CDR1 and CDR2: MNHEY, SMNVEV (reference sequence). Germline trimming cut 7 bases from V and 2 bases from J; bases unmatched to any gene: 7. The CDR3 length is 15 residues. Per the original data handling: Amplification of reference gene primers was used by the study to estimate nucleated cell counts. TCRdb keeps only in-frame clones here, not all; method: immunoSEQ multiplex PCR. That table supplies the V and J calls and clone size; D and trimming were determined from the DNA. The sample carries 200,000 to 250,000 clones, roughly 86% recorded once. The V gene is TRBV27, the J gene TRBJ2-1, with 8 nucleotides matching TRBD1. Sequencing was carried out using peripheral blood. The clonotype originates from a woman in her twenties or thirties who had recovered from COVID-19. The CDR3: CASTTRGRAYNEQFF. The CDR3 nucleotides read TGTGCCAGCACAACCAGGGGGCGGGCCTACAATGAGCAGTTCTTC.